These T cell receptor beta chains were read from a single sample in a study of OX40 agonist ivuxolimab in advanced cancers. The repertoire was sequenced with immunoSEQ multiplex PCR; TCRdb's copy has only in-frame clones and lacks some. Of 55,000 to 65,000 clones listed, more than 75% are singletons. Sequenced here: CD4+ or CD8+ T cells sorted from blood, sampled in a trial of the OX40 agonist ivuxolimab. These receptors were collected from an adult with an advanced solid tumor such as melanoma, head and neck, liver or kidney cancer. Both conserved end residues are part of each CDR3. The order of the fields is D gene, V gene, J gene, clone size, CDR3 protein, CDR3 DNA. D genes are given only for firm matches. Clone size is given for some rows only: seen once, a few or many times, or a class if the clone is expanded.

>-|TRBV19|TRBJ1-1|few
CASRNGGRDTEAFF
TGTGCCAGTAGGAACGGAGGGCGGGACACTGAAGCTTTCTTT
>TRBD1|TRBV5-1|TRBJ1-4|-
CASSFWGQGNEKLFF
TGCGCCAGCAGCTTTTGGGGACAGGGTAATGAAAAACTGTTTTTT
>TRBD1|TRBV28|TRBJ1-2|-
CASQRGDRAYGYTF
TGTGCCAGCCAACGGGGGGACAGGGCCTATGGCTACACCTTC
>-|TRBV10-3|TRBJ2-2|-
CAISDTGGTGELFF
TGTGCCATCAGTGATACAGGAGGCACCGGGGAGCTGTTTTTT
>TRBD2|TRBV5-1|TRBJ2-5|-
CASSWGTSGRRRGETQYF
TGCGCCAGCAGCTGGGGTACTAGCGGGAGGCGGAGGGGAGAGACCCAGTACTTC
>-|TRBV4-1|TRBJ2-3|once
CASSLVADTQYF
TGCGCCAGCAGCTTGGTGGCAGATACGCAGTATTTT
>TRBD2|TRBV7-2|TRBJ2-1|-
CASSLDSSGRDEQFF
TGTGCCAGCAGCTTAGATTCCTCCGGGAGGGATGAGCAGTTCTTC
>-|TRBV6-6|TRBJ1-5|-
CASGLESNQPQHF
TGTGCCAGCGGGCTGGAAAGCAATCAGCCCCAGCATTTT
>TRBD1|TRBV5-1|TRBJ2-7|-
CASSLDRVNYEQYF
TGCGCCAGCAGCCTTGACAGGGTTAACTACGAGCAGTACTTC
>-|TRBV28|TRBJ2-2|-
CASSFAAANTGELFF
TGTGCCAGCAGTTTCGCTGCAGCGAACACCGGGGAGCTGTTTTTT
>TRBD2|TRBV5-4|TRBJ2-3|few
CASSFMASGRNTQYF
TGTGCCAGCAGCTTTATGGCTAGCGGGAGGAATACGCAGTATTTT
>TRBD2|TRBV11-2|TRBJ2-1|-
CASSSGVAGGNEQFF
TGTGCCAGCAGCTCAGGGGTAGCGGGAGGTAATGAGCAGTTCTTC
>-|TRBV30|TRBJ2-3|-
CAWTLLDTDTQYF
TGTGCCTGGACCCTACTAGACACAGATACGCAGTATTTT
>TRBD2|TRBV13|TRBJ2-3|-
CASRRSGRGNQDTQYF
TGTGCCAGCAGAAGGAGCGGGAGAGGTAATCAAGATACGCAGTATTTT
>TRBD1|TRBV2|TRBJ1-2|-
CASGQGLSYGYTF
TGTGCCAGCGGACAGGGGTTGTCCTATGGCTACACCTTC
>TRBD2|TRBV5-1|TRBJ2-7|-
CASSLAGLAGGGEQYF
TGCGCCAGCAGCTTGGCCGGACTAGCGGGAGGAGGCGAGCAGTACTTC
>TRBD2|TRBV4-2|TRBJ2-3|-
CASSPGGGGRAGADTQYF
TGTGCCAGCAGCCCCGGGGGTGGCGGGAGGGCCGGAGCAGATACGCAGTATTTT
>-|TRBV5-1|TRBJ1-1|-
CASSPGQSLGTEAFF
TGCGCCAGCAGCCCCGGACAGAGCCTGGGCACTGAAGCTTTCTTT
>TRBD1|TRBV30|TRBJ1-6|-
CAWSPQQGARSPLHF
TGTGCCTGGAGTCCACAACAGGGGGCTCGGTCACCCCTCCACTTT
>-|TRBV20-1|TRBJ2-5|-
CSATRGEQYF
TGCAGTGCCACGAGGGGGGAGCAGTACTTC
>TRBD1|TRBV7-2|TRBJ2-3|-
CASSSTGTVADTQYF
TGTGCCAGCAGCTCTACCGGGACAGTGGCTGATACGCAGTATTTT
>-|TRBV30|TRBJ2-7|few
CAWSLKDGTYEQYF
TGTGCCTGGAGTCTAAAGGACGGTACCTACGAGCAGTACTTC
>-|TRBV29-1|TRBJ2-5|-
CSGQGGSQETQYF
TGCAGCGGACAGGGAGGGTCCCAAGAGACCCAGTACTTC
>TRBD2|TRBV2|TRBJ2-1|-
CASSVGGASGYYNEQFF
TGTGCCAGCAGTGTAGGAGGGGCTAGCGGGTATTACAATGAGCAGTTCTTC
>-|TRBV5-4|TRBJ2-7|-
CATKIRSPASSYEQYF
TGTGCCACCAAAATCCGAAGCCCGGCCAGCTCCTACGAGCAGTACTTC
>TRBD2|TRBV2|TRBJ2-2|-
CASSERSTSVDGELFF
TGTGCCAGCAGTGAGCGGTCGACTAGCGTGGACGGGGAGCTGTTTTTT
>-|TRBV7-2|TRBJ2-7|-
CASSLSQGVTYEQYF
TGTGCCAGCAGCTTATCTCAAGGGGTCACCTACGAGCAGTACTTC
>-|TRBV11-2|TRBJ2-5|-
CASSKRTMLQETQYF
TGTGCCAGCAGCAAAAGGACTATGCTTCAAGAGACCCAGTACTTC
>-|TRBV28|TRBJ1-6|-
CASSLDSSSYNSPLHF
TGTGCCAGCAGTTTAGACAGTAGCTCCTATAATTCACCCCTCCACTTT
>-|TRBV6-4|TRBJ1-2|-
CASSDSSGVSGYTF
TGTGCCAGCAGTGACTCCTCCGGTGTTTCTGGCTACACCTTC
>-|TRBV6-5|TRBJ2-1|-
CASRTQSPSYNEQFF
TGTGCCAGCAGAACACAGTCACCCTCCTACAATGAGCAGTTCTTC
>-|TRBV5-4|TRBJ2-1|-
CASSSFLRGRGDEQFF
TGTGCCAGCAGCTCCTTCCTGAGGGGGCGGGGAGATGAGCAGTTCTTC
>-|TRBV4-1|TRBJ1-1|-
CASSVPGMNTEAFF
TGCGCCAGCAGTGTCCCCGGCATGAACACTGAAGCTTTCTTT
>-|TRBV11-3|TRBJ1-1|-
CASSRGTGLNTEAFF
TGTGCCAGCAGCCGGGGAACCGGGTTGAACACTGAAGCTTTCTTT
>TRBD2|TRBV2|TRBJ2-7|-
CASIDRGSSYEQYF
TGTGCCAGCATTGATCGCGGGAGTTCCTACGAGCAGTACTTC
>TRBD2|TRBV27|TRBJ2-4|-
CASSPLASLAKNIQYF
TGTGCCAGCAGTCCACTAGCGTCCTTAGCCAAAAACATTCAGTACTTC
>-|TRBV19|TRBJ1-5|-
CASRVDGHSNQPQHF
TGTGCCAGTAGGGTCGACGGGCATAGCAATCAGCCCCAGCATTTT
>-|TRBV19|TRBJ2-5|-
CASSIAYQETQYF
TGTGCCAGTAGTATAGCATACCAAGAGACCCAGTACTTC
>TRBD2|TRBV19|TRBJ2-1|-
CASTKRGSYNEQFF
TGTGCCAGTACCAAGCGGGGGTCCTACAATGAGCAGTTCTTC
>-|TRBV19|TRBJ1-4|-
CASLPGTSNEKLFF
TGTGCCAGTCTCCCGGGGACATCTAATGAAAAACTGTTTTTT
>TRBD1|TRBV30|TRBJ1-2|-
CAWSAHEGTDAYTF
TGTGCCTGGAGTGCTCACGAAGGGACAGATGCCTACACCTTC
>-|TRBV30|TRBJ1-2|-
CAWRTSQYGYTF
TGTGCCTGGAGGACGAGCCAATATGGCTACACCTTC
>-|TRBV27|TRBJ2-3|-
CASSLFSDTQYF
TGTGCCAGCAGTTTATTTTCAGATACGCAGTATTTT
>TRBD1|TRBV28|TRBJ1-6|-
CASSLPQGAPRDSPLHF
TGTGCCAGCAGTTTACCCCAGGGGGCACCTCGGGATTCACCCCTCCACTTT
>-|TRBV19|TRBJ1-1|-
CASSIQGGTEAFF
TGTGCCAGTAGTATACAGGGAGGCACTGAAGCTTTCTTT